This T cell receptor (beta chain) was captured by sequencing in a study of STAT3 mutations in large granular lymphocyte leukemia. For the study at large: Roughly half the longitudinally sequenced T-LGLL patients had canonical STAT3 mutations. Study-wide points: Clonal expansion was inferred from other time points because no sample existed at each clone's first appearance. Every T-cell large granular lymphocyte leukemia patient had at least one immunodominant TCR beta clonotype. In some patients, a small highly pathogenic clone possibly went undetected.

On this clone itself: Its antigen is undetermined.

TCRbeta libraries averaged around 39,000 productive templates per sample. Assay used: immunoSEQ multiplex PCR; TCRdb lists only in-frame clones, some missing. The table has approximately 22,000 clones, 94% seen once; the top ten hold around 6.4%. Trimming pared 2 bases from V and 2 bases from J, leaving 7 bases between. The CDR3 runs 13 residues. Per germline, CDR1 SGHTA and CDR2 FQGNSA. The sample was peripheral blood mononuclear cells. This clonotype was sampled from a man in his forties with T-cell large granular lymphocyte leukemia. Some clones in this sample may be carry-over from other donors' samples. The chain employs TRBV7-2 and TRBJ2-7; D is uncertain. For the CDR3, the DNA is TGTGCCAGCAGCTTAAATGTTCCCTACGAGCAGTACTTC. Translation gives CASSLNVPYEQYF.